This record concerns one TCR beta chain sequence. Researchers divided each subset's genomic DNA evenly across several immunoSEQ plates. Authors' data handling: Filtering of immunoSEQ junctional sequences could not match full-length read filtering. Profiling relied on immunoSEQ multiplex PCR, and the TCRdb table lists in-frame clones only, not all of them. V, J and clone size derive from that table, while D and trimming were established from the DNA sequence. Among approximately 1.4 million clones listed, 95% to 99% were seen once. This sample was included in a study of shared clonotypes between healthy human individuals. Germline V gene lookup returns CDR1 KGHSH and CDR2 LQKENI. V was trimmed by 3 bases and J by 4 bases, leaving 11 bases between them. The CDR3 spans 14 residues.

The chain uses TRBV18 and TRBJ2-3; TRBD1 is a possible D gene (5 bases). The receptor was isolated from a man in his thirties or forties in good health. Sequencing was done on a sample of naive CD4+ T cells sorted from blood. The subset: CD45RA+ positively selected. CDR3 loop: CASSPRVGADTQYF. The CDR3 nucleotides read TGTGCCAGCTCACCTCGGGTAGGGGCAGATACGCAGTATTTT.